The rows below give T cell receptor beta chains drawn from one sample of a study of cytomegalovirus exposure and HLA in healthy donors. Using immunoSEQ multiplex PCR, the repertoire was profiled, and TCRdb retains in-frame clones only, with some absent. The sample carries 150,000 to 200,000 clones, 75% to 80% recorded once. The specimen sequenced was PBMCs. These receptors came from a man in his fifties in good health and CMV-seropositive. Each CDR3 is given with its conserved first and last residue. The size field is filled for only some rows; it gives once, few, many or a size class.

j_gene | abundance | v_gene | CDR3aa
TRBJ2-3 | - | TRBV7-2 | CASSLALQIASTDTQYF
TRBJ2-3 | - | TRBV6-5 | CASSGTGGGTDTQYF
TRBJ1-2 | once | TRBV5-4 | CASSAELQGNYGYTF
TRBJ1-6 | few | TRBV6-6 | CASSYDREVSGSPLHF
TRBJ2-6 | - | TRBV6-1 | CASRAGGSGANVLTF
TRBJ1-4 | - | TRBV9 | CASSSWSQGNEKLFF
TRBJ2-5 | - | TRBV5-1 | CASSLGRTVQETQYF
TRBJ1-6 | - | TRBV28 | CASRPLQGGGPLHF
TRBJ2-5 | - | TRBV20-1 | CSASREETQYF
TRBJ2-3 | - | TRBV6-1 | CASRLTGGADTQYF
TRBJ2-3 | - | TRBV10-1 | CASSDRGKSADTQYF
TRBJ2-5 | - | TRBV2 | CASSGARGSQETQYF
TRBJ2-3 | - | TRBV10-1 | CASSERVARGTDTQYF
TRBJ2-5 | - | TRBV28 | CASSPPGPGLRETQYF
TRBJ1-6 | - | TRBV7-9 | CASSPQDSPLHF
TRBJ2-5 | - | TRBV12-5 | CASGLADREKTQYF
TRBJ2-1 | - | TRBV11-2 | CASSWGPGGAPGNEQFF
TRBJ1-4 | - | TRBV25-1 | CASSEFGDRGKKLFF
TRBJ2-5 | - | TRBV15 | CATSRAETGGGETQYF
TRBJ1-2 | - | TRBV2 | CASNFISGYTF
TRBJ1-1 | - | TRBV7-9 | CASSPGTNLNTEAFF
TRBJ1-2 | - | TRBV20-1 | CSAPHVGYTF
TRBJ1-1 | - | TRBV28 | CASKQGTTEAFF
TRBJ1-5 | - | TRBV30 | CAWSTWGEGNQPQHF
TRBJ2-3 | - | TRBV11-3 | CASSLGPLAATSTDTQYF
TRBJ2-1 | - | TRBV6-6 | CASRSSSESSYNEQFF
TRBJ1-2 | - | TRBV7-9 | CASSSRQGERDGYTF
TRBJ1-1 | - | TRBV6-1 | CASSRQGFTEAFF
TRBJ2-3 | - | TRBV7-2 | CASSLVRGGGSDTQYF
TRBJ1-1 | - | TRBV7-2 | CASSLVRGGPEAFF
TRBJ2-4 | - | TRBV10-1 | CASTSRHIKPGGTKNIQYF
TRBJ2-7 | - | TRBV4-1 | CASSQGLGTSGYEQYF
TRBJ2-5 | - | TRBV19 | CASAPLFGGQETQYF
TRBJ1-3 | - | TRBV18 | CASSPTDRTGNTIYF
TRBJ2-1 | - | TRBV12-5 | CASGLGTGSYNEQFF
TRBJ1-5 | - | TRBV18 | CASSPGAGANQPQHF
TRBJ1-3 | - | TRBV11-2 | CASSPFRGSGNTIYF
TRBJ1-6 | - | TRBV5-1 | CASRAGTGESPLHF
TRBJ1-1 | - | TRBV5-1 | CASSTGQGTLNTEAFF
TRBJ1-5 | once | TRBV5-6 | CASSLGGGGQPQHF
TRBJ2-5 | once | TRBV15 | CATSSGTGRETQYF
TRBJ2-7 | - | TRBV19 | CASTYTIPSYEQYF
TRBJ1-5 | - | TRBV28 | CASRQTGASNQPQHF
TRBJ2-2 | - | TRBV4-1 | CASSLELGALGELFF
TRBJ2-4 | - | TRBV2 | CASSGEGRNIQYF
TRBJ1-1 | - | TRBV6-1 | CASSEALYRGRANTEAFF
TRBJ2-1 | - | TRBV7-7 | CASSPGTQSNEQFF
TRBJ2-1 | - | TRBV4-2 | CASSPEEGSYNEQFF
TRBJ2-5 | - | TRBV9 | CASSVGRGGRVSETQYF
TRBJ1-4 | - | TRBV9 | CASSGSRTGASEKLFF
TRBJ2-3 | few | TRBV28 | CASSLLGAGASTDTQYF
TRBJ2-3 | - | TRBV9 | CASSLEGSDTQYF
TRBJ2-7 | - | TRBV7-2 | CASSLIGGVVTGTYEQYF
TRBJ2-1 | - | TRBV5-1 | CASSLGSGMNEQFF
TRBJ2-7 | once | TRBV10-3 | CAISELRPGHRASYEQYF
TRBJ1-2 | - | TRBV4-3 | CASSQEILGTGMGGYTF